The source of this TCR beta chain is a study of graft-versus-host responses after intestinal transplantation. Study as a whole: Recipients obtained multivisceral, liver-intestinal, or isolated intestinal transplants. Following induction with anti-thymocyte globulin, all recipients were given tacrolimus and steroids for roughly three years.

Worth noting for this clone: What it binds is not known.

Trimming pared 4 bases from V and 3 bases from J, leaving 6 bases between. Germline V gene data show CDR1 as KGHSH and CDR2 as LQKENI. This CDR3 comprises 13 residues. Assay used: immunoSEQ multiplex PCR; TCRdb lists only in-frame clones, some missing. The table lists more than 10,000 clones, approximately 93% of them singletons, with approximately 4.8% in the top ten. Study-level points and caveats: The marrow of recipients harbored GvH clones, and ileum or blood showed some of them first. Across patients carrying graft-donor T cell macrochimerism, allografts held high graft-versus-host to host-versus-graft clonal ratios.

This clonotype was obtained from a human patient who received an intestinal transplant, so some T cells may come from the graft donor. The chain combines TRBV18 with TRBJ2-2; a possible D gene is TRBD1 (5 bases). Sequencing was performed on PBMCs, taken about 34 months after intestinal transplantation. CDR3 sequence: CASSQQDTGELFF. For the CDR3, the DNA is TGTGCCAGCTCACAACAGGACACCGGGGAGCTGTTTTTT.